A selection of T cell receptor beta chains follows, all from one sample in a study of blood T cell repertoires in COVID-19. The repertoire was sequenced with immunoSEQ multiplex PCR; TCRdb's copy has only in-frame clones and lacks some. The sample lists 200,000 to 250,000 clones, about 90% seen once, with over 0.85% in the top ten. Material for sequencing was PBMCs or T cells enriched from blood (not recorded which). The source is a man over 45 who had been exposed to COVID-19. CDR3s include the opening cysteine and the closing phenylalanine or tryptophan. D genes are given only for firm matches. Size is stated for part of the rows, as once, few or many counts, or as a class when the clone is expanded.

NA | NA | TRBJ1-2 | TRBV28 | TGTGCCAGCAGTTTAGCGCTATACTTCTATGGCTACACCTTC | CASSLALYFYGYTF
NA | NA | TRBJ2-5 | TRBV7-2 | TGTGCCAGCAGCTCTACCCGGTCCCAGTACTTC | CASSSTRSQYF
TRBD1 | once | TRBJ1-2 | TRBV29-1 | TGCAGCGCAGGACAGGGCAATGGCTACACCTTC | CSAGQGNGYTF
TRBD1 | few | TRBJ1-1 | TRBV12-5 | TGTGCTAGTGGTGGACAGGGGGACACTGAAGCTTTCTTT | CASGGQGDTEAFF
NA | NA | TRBJ1-5 | TRBV4-1 | TGCGCCAGCAGCCAATATACACAGGCCCCTCAGCCCCAGCATTTT | CASSQYTQAPQPQHF
NA | NA | TRBJ1-4 | TRBV28 | TGTGCCAGCAGTTTCTCACAGGGTCGTCAGGAAAAACTGTTTTTT | CASSFSQGRQEKLFF
NA | NA | TRBJ2-2 | TRBV5-1 | TGCGCCAGCAGCCCCGGACTCGGAACGAACACCGGGGAGCTGTTTTTT | CASSPGLGTNTGELFF
TRBD1 | once | TRBJ1-6 | TRBV4-1 | TGCGCCAGCAGCCGGACCGGTGACAGGGTTTTTTCACCCCTCCACTTT | CASSRTGDRVFSPLHF
TRBD1 | NA | TRBJ2-3 | TRBV19 | TGTGCCAGTAGTATAAGGGACAGGGGCACAGATACGCAGTATTTT | CASSIRDRGTDTQYF
TRBD2 | NA | TRBJ2-3 | TRBV28 | TGTGCCAGCAGTTTCCCAAAGCGGGAGAGGGGGGGAATGGATACGCAGTATTTT | CASSFPKRERGGMDTQYF
TRBD1 | NA | TRBJ2-7 | TRBV28 | TGTGCCAGCAATGTTCTTGGACAGGCCCGCTCCTACGAGCAGTACTTC | CASNVLGQARSYEQYF
NA | NA | TRBJ2-1 | TRBV2 | TGTGCCAAAAGGCGGGACTCCCTCAATGAGCAGTTCTTC | CAKRRDSLNEQFF
NA | NA | TRBJ1-1 | TRBV5-5 | TGTGCCAGCAGCGAGGACAGCTCTTCATTGAACACTGAAGCTTTCTTT | CASSEDSSSLNTEAFF
NA | NA | TRBJ1-1 | TRBV2 | TGTGCCAGCAGTGGAGTGATTGCTTTCTTT | CASSGVIAFF
TRBD2 | NA | TRBJ2-3 | TRBV9 | TGTGCCAGCAGCGTCGGGGGGGCTAGCACAGATACGCAGTATTTT | CASSVGGASTDTQYF
NA | NA | TRBJ1-5 | TRBV21-1 | TGTGCCAGCAGCAAAATTCAGGGAATCCAGCCCCAGCATTTT | CASSKIQGIQPQHF
NA | NA | TRBJ2-7 | TRBV5-1 | TGCGCCAGCAGCACAACCCCGGCGGGGTTCGAAGAGCAGTACTTC | CASSTTPAGFEEQYF
NA | NA | TRBJ1-4 | TRBV5-1 | TGCGCCAGCAGCTTGGCTGGCCAAACAGGGCTCCAGGAAAAACTGTTTTTT | CASSLAGQTGLQEKLFF
NA | NA | TRBJ2-2 | TRBV7-8 | TGTGCCAGCAGCAGAGAGAACGCAGGGTTCGGGGAGCTGTTTTTT | CASSRENAGFGELFF
NA | NA | TRBJ2-2 | TRBV28 | TGTGCCAGCAGTCCGAGGAACACCGGGGAGCTGTTTTTT | CASSPRNTGELFF
NA | NA | TRBJ2-2 | TRBV2 | TGTGCCAGCAGTGAGTACATCACCGGGGAGCTGTTTTTT | CASSEYITGELFF
NA | NA | TRBJ2-5 | TRBV7-6 | TGTGCCAGCAGCTTAGCACTGGGGCTAGCTGGAGGGGAGACCCAGTACTTC | CASSLALGLAGGETQYF
NA | NA | TRBJ1-4 | TRBV3-1/TRBV3-2 | TGTGCCAGCAGTTCGGCCTGGGGGGGTGAAAAACTGTTTTTT | CASSSAWGGEKLFF
NA | NA | TRBJ2-1 | TRBV24-1 | TGTGCCACCAGTAGCTGGGGCGGATTCAATGAGCAGTTCTTC | CATSSWGGFNEQFF
TRBD1 | NA | TRBJ1-2 | TRBV6-5 | TGTGCCAGCAGCGGACAGGGGACCTATGGCTACACCTTC | CASSGQGTYGYTF
NA | NA | TRBJ1-4 | TRBV5-5 | TGTGCCAGCAGCCAAAATTGGGCAGATAATGAAAAACTGTTTTTT | CASSQNWADNEKLFF
NA | NA | TRBJ1-5 | TRBV5-6 | TGTGCCAGCAGCTTGTCTCGGGTTTCTCAGCCCCAGCATTTT | CASSLSRVSQPQHF
NA | NA | TRBJ1-5 | TRBV28 | TGTGCCAGCAGAACGGGACACAGCAATCAGCCCCAGCATTTT | CASRTGHSNQPQHF
NA | NA | TRBJ1-1 | TRBV5-1 | TGCGCCAGCAGCTCGCAGGGAGGGGACACTGAAGCTTTCTTT | CASSSQGGDTEAFF
TRBD1 | NA | TRBJ1-3 | TRBV27 | TGTGCCAGCAGTTTATTGGGGGAAGACAGGGGAAAGAACACCATATATTTT | CASSLLGEDRGKNTIYF
NA | NA | TRBJ2-1 | TRBV10-3 | TGTGCCATCAGTGAGTCGAATTTTCTGCGTGCCGGGCAGTTCTTC | CAISESNFLRAGQFF
TRBD1 | NA | TRBJ2-1 | TRBV6-5 | TGTGCCAGCAGTTACCGTGGGACAGCGTCCTACAATGAGCAGTTCTTC | CASSYRGTASYNEQFF
NA | few | TRBJ2-1 | TRBV24-1 | TGTGCCACCAGTGATGGTCTGGCGGAGACGAGCTCCTACAATGAGCAGTTCTTC | CATSDGLAETSSYNEQFF
TRBD1 | once | TRBJ1-2 | TRBV18 | TGTGCCAGCTCACTCGCGGACAGGGACTATGGCTACACCTTC | CASSLADRDYGYTF
NA | NA | TRBJ2-3 | TRBV28 | TGTGCCAGCAGTTTCCGGGATCGCACAGATACGCAGTATTTT | CASSFRDRTDTQYF
NA | NA | TRBJ1-5 | TRBV6-5 | TGTGCCAGCAGTTACAACAGAGATCAGCCCCAGCATTTT | CASSYNRDQPQHF
NA | NA | TRBJ1-1 | TRBV3-1/TRBV3-2 | TGTGCCAGCAGAGGAGAATCCGAGAAAGCTTTCTTT | CASRGESEKAFF
TRBD1 | NA | TRBJ2-3 | TRBV5-4 | TGTGCCAGCAGCCGGGACAGGGGGTTCACAGATACGCAGTATTTT | CASSRDRGFTDTQYF
TRBD1 | NA | TRBJ1-3 | TRBV25-1 | TGTGCCACCGGACAGGGGGAAAACACCATATATTTT | CATGQGENTIYF
NA | few | TRBJ1-1 | TRBV5-6 | TGTGCCAGCAGCCGCAGGGTTAGGACTGAAGCTTTCTTT | CASSRRVRTEAFF
TRBD1 | once | TRBJ1-6 | TRBV18 | TGTGCCAGCTCACCAGGGACAGGGTACGATCCACCCCTCCACTTT | CASSPGTGYDPPLHF
NA | NA | TRBJ2-2 | TRBV10-3 | TGTGCCATCAGTGAGCCCAGGGTCACCGGGGAGCTGTTTTTT | CAISEPRVTGELFF